A single sample is the source of the 6 T cell receptor beta chains below, sequenced in a study of cytomegalovirus exposure and HLA in healthy donors. The PCR used 60 Vbeta and 13 Jbeta primers. Profiling relied on immunoSEQ multiplex PCR, and the TCRdb table lists in-frame clones only, not all of them. The data show some 90,000 clones, 82% seen once. The sample was PBMCs. The receptors here all came from a man aged 45-65 years in good health and CMV-seronegative.

Turning to this clone: The identical CDR3 is also encoded by other nucleotide sequences in the sample. The J gene is TRBJ1-4, the V gene TRBV28; 8 bases line up with TRBD1. The J segment lost 6 bases and the V segment lost 5 bases, leaving 5 bases of the junction unmatched. The CDR3 is made up of 14 amino acids. CDR1 is MDHEN and CDR2 is SYDVKM in the germline V gene. The CDR3 nucleotides are TGTGCCAGCAGTCTAACAGGGGGTGATGAAAAACTGTTTTTT. This encodes CASSLTGGDEKLFF.

The genes are TRBV14 and TRBJ1-4; the match to TRBD1 covers 9 bases. J gave up 8 bases and V 4 bases, and 5 bases lay outside the gene matches. Germline V gene data show CDR1 as SGHDN and CDR2 as FVKESK. This CDR3 is built from 14 residues. CDR3 sequence: CASSRLGQGEKLFF. Written as DNA, the CDR3 is TGTGCCAGCAGCCGACTGGGACAGGGAGAAAAACTGTTTTTT.

V gene TRBV4-2 combines with J gene TRBJ1-1, with a tentative D call TRBD1 (6 bases). This CDR3 has 14 amino acids. Trimming pared 4 bases from V and 1 base from J, leaving 10 bases between. CDR1 is LGHNA, CDR2 YNFKEQ, per germline. For the CDR3, the DNA is TGTGCCAGCAGCCCGGCAGGGGCGAACACTGAAGCTTTCTTT. It specifies CASSPAGANTEAFF.

This clone appeared a few times. The chain combines TRBV5-5 with TRBJ2-1; 7 bases agree with TRBD2. Germline V gene data show CDR1 as SGHKS and CDR2 as YYEKEE (reference sequence). V gave up 5 bases and J gave up 0 bases; unmatched junction bases: 5. The CDR3 is made up of 15 amino acids. The CDR3 DNA is TGTGCCAGCAGGGTGCGGGAGAGCTCCTACAATGAGCAGTTCTTC. Translated: CASRVRESSYNEQFF. Together with reference TRBV5-5 and TRBJ2-1, the CDR3 gives the full variable domain: DAGVTQSPTHLIKTRGQQVTLRCSPISGHKSVSWYQQVLGQGPQFIFQYYEKEERGRGNFPDRFSARQFPNYSSELNVNALLLGDSALYLCASRVRESSYNEQFFGPGTRLTVL.

The CDR3 region is CASSLGGLAGTQYF. CDR3 in DNA: TGTGCCAGCAGCTTAGGGGGACTAGCGGGGACCCAGTACTTC. V gene TRBV7-2 combines with J gene TRBJ2-5, with TRBD2 matching over 12 bases. V shed 1 base, J shed 7 bases, and the junction held 1 base outside the gene matches. Germline V gene lookup returns CDR1 SGHTA and CDR2 FQGNSA. CDR3 length: 14 residues.

The rearrangement uses TRBV11-2 and TRBJ2-5, with TRBD1 matching 9 bases. Germline-derived CDR1 and CDR2 are SGHAT and FQNNGV. After removal of 5 bases from V and 1 base from J, the junction contained 11 bases not matched to a gene. CDR3 length equals 17 residues. The DNA of the CDR3 is TGTGCCAGCAGCAATGGACAGGGGCCCCTGAGCCAAGAGACCCAGTACTTC. Its translation is CASSNGQGPLSQETQYF. The full variable domain, completed using reference TRBV11-2 and TRBJ2-5, is EAGVAQSPRYKIIEKRQSVAFWCNPISGHATLYWYQQILGQGPKLLIQFQNNGVVDDSQLPKDRFSAERLKGVDSTLKIQPAKLEDSAVYLCASSNGQGPLSQETQYFGPGTRLLVL.